The source of this T cell receptor (beta chain) is a study of cytomegalovirus exposure and HLA in healthy donors. V was shortened by 9 bases and J by 6 bases, with 18 bases between the two germline ends. CDR1 is SNHLY, CDR2 FYNNEI, per germline. CDR3 size: 14 residues. Regarding this clone: Its antigen is still unknown.

General study results and limits: In vitro assays verified that a few CMV-associated chains recognized CMV antigens specifically.

The table came from immunoSEQ multiplex PCR; TCRdb's copy has only in-frame clones and leaves some out. The data contain roughly 150,000 clones, about 89% of them singletons. Sequenced: PBMCs. The chain employs TRBV2 and TRBJ2-1, with D tentatively TRBD1 (6 bases). This sequence was found in a woman under 30 in good health and CMV-seropositive. The CDR3 spells CASWPGTFANEQFF. The CDR3 region has the DNA TGTGCCAGTTGGCCCGGGACATTTGCCAATGAGCAGTTCTTC.